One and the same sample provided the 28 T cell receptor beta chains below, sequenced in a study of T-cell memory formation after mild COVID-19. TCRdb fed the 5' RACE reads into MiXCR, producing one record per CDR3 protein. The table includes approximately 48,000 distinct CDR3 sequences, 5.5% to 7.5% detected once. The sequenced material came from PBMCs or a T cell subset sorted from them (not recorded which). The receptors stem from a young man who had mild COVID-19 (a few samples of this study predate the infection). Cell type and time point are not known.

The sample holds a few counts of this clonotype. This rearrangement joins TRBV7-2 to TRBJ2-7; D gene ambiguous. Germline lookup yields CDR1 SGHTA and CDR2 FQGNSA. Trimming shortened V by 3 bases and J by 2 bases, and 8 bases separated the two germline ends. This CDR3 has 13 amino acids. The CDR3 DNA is TGTGCCAGCAGCTTCACCACAGCCTACGAGCAGTACGTC. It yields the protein CASSFTTAYEQYV.

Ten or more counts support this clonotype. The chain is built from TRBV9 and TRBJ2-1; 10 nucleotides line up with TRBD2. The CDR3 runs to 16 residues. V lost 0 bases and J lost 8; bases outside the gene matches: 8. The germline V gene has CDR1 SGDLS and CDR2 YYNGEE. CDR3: CASSVAGSGGSDEQFF. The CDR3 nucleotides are TGTGCCAGCAGCGTAGCTGGTAGCGGGGGGAGCGATGAGCAGTTCTTC.

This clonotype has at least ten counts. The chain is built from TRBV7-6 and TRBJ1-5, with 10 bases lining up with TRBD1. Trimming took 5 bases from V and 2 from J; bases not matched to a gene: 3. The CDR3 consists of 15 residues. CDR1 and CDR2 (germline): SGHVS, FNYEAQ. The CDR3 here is CASSLGTGGNQPQHF. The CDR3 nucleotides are TGTGCCAGCAGCCTGGGGACAGGGGGCAATCAGCCCCAGCATTTT. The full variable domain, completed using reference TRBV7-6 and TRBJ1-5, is GAGVSQSPRYKVTKRGQDVALRCDPISGHVSLYWYRQALGQGPEFLTYFNYEAQQDKSGLPNDRFSAERPEGSISTLTIQRTEQRDSAMYRCASSLGTGGNQPQHFGDGTRLSIL.

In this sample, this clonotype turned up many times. CDR3 nucleotides: TGTGCCAGCAGTCGCCGCAGGGAGTCGGTGGCAGATACGCAGTATTTT. Translated: CASSRRRESVADTQYF. The chain has TRBV6-2 or TRBV6-3 and TRBJ2-3; tentatively, D is TRBD1 or TRBD2 (5 bases each). The ends were cut back, 5 bases at V and 4 bases at J, with 19 bases in the middle. The length of the CDR3 is 16 residues. Germline V gene data show CDR1 as MNHEY and CDR2 as SVGEGT.

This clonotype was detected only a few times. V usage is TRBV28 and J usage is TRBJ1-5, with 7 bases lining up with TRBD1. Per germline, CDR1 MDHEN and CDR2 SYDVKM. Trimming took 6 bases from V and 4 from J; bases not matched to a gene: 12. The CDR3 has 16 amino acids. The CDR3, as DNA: TGTGCCAGCAGCCTAGAGGAGGGGGCGGGGAATCAGCCCCAGCATTTT. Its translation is CASSLEEGAGNQPQHF.

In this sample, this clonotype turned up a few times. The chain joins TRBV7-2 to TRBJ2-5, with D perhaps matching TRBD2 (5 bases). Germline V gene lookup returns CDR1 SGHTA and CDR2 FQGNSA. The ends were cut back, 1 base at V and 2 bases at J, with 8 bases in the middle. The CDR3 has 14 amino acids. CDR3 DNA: TGTGCCAGCAGCTTAGGAACGGGGCAAGAGACCCAGTACTTC. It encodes CASSLGTGQETQYF.

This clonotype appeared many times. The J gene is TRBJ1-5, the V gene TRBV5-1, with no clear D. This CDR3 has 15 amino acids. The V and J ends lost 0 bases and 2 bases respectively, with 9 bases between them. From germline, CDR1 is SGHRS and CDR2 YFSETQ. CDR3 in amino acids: CASSLDGLGNQPQHF. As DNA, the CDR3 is TGCGCCAGCAGCTTGGATGGGTTGGGCAATCAGCCCCAGCATTTT. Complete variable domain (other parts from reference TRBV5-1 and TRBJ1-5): KAGVTQTPRYLIKTRGQQVTLSCSPISGHRSVSWYQQTPGQGLQFLFEYFSETQRNKGNFPGRFSGRQFSNSRSEMNVSTLELGDSALYLCASSLDGLGNQPQHFGDGTRLSIL.

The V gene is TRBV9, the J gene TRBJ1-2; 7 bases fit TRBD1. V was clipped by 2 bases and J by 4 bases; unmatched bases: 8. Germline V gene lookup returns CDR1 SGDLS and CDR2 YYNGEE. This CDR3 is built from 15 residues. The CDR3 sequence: CASSVLRGDSYGYTF. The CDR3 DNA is TGTGCCAGCAGCGTGCTTCGGGGGGACAGCTATGGCTACACCTTC.

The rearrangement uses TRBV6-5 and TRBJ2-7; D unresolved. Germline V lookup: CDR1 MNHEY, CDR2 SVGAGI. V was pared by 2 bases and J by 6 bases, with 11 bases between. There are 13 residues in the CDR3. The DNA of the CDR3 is TGTGCCAGCAGTTACCAAGGCTACGGCGAGCAGTACTTC. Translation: CASSYQGYGEQYF.

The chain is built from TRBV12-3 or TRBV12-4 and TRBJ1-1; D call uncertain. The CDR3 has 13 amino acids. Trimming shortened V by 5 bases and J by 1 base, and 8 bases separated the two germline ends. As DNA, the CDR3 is TGTGCCAGCAGTATAATCGAGAACACTGAAGCTTTCTTT. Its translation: CASSIIENTEAFF.

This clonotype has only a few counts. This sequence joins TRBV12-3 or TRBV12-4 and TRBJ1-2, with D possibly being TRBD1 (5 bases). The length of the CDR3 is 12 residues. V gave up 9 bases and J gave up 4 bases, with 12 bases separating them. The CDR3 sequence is CASRDVGYGYTF. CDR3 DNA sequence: TGTGCCAGTAGGGACGTCGGCTATGGCTACACCTTC.

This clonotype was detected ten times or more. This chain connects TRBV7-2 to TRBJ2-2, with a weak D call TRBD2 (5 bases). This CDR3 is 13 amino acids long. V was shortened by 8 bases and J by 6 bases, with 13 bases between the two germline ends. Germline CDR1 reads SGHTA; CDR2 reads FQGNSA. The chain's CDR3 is CASPPTRAGELFF. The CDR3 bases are TGTGCCAGCCCCCCCACTAGGGCCGGGGAGCTGTTTTTT.

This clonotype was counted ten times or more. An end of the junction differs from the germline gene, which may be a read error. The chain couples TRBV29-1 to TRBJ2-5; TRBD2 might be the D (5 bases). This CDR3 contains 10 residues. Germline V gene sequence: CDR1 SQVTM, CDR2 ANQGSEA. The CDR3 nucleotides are TGCAGCGTTGAAGATCCGAGGGTGGACTTC. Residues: CSVEDPRVDF. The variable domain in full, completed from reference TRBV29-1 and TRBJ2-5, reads SAVISQKPSRDICQRGTSLTIQCQVDSQVTMMFWYRQQPGQSLTLIATANQGSEATYESGFVIDKFPISRPNLTFSTLTVSNMSPEDSSIYLCSVEDPRVDFGPGTRLLVL.

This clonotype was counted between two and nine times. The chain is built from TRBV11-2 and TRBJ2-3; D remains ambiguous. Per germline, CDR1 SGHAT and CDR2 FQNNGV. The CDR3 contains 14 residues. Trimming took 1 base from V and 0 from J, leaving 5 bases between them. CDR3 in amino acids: CASSLGRSTDTQYF. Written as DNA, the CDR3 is TGTGCCAGCAGCTTAGGGCGGAGCACAGATACGCAGTATTTT.

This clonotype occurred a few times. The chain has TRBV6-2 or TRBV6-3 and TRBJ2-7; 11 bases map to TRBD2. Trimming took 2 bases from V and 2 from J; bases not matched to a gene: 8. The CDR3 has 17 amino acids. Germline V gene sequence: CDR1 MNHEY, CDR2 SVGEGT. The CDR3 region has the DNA TGTGCCAGCAGTTACCCGAGACTAGCGGGGAATGCCTACGAGCAGTACTTC. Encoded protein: CASSYPRLAGNAYEQYF.

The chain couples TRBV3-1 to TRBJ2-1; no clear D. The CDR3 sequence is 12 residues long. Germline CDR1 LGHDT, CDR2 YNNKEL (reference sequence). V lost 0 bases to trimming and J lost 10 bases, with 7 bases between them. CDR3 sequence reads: CASSQDRAEQFF. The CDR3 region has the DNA TGTGCCAGCAGCCAAGATAGGGCGGAGCAGTTCTTC.

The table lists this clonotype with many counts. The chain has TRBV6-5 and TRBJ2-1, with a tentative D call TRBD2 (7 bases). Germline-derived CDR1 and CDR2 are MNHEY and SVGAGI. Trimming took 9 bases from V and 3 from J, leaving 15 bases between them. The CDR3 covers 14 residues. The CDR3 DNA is TGTGCCAGTGTGTCGGGGGGCAACTACAATGAGCAGTTCTTC. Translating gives CASVSGGNYNEQFF.

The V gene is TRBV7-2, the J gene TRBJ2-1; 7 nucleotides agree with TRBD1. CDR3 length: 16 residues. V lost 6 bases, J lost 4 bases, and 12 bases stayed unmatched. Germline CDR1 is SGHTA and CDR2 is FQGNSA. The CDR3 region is CASRNDRDPSYNEQFF. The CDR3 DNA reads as TGTGCCAGCAGAAATGACAGGGACCCTAGTTACAATGAGCAGTTCTTC.

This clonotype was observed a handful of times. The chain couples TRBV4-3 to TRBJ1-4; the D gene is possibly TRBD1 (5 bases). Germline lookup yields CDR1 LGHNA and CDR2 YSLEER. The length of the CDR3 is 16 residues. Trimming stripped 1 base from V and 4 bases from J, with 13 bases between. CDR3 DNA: TGCGCCAGCAGCCAAGGCATAGTGGGGGGTAATGAAAAACTGTTTTTT. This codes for CASSQGIVGGNEKLFF.

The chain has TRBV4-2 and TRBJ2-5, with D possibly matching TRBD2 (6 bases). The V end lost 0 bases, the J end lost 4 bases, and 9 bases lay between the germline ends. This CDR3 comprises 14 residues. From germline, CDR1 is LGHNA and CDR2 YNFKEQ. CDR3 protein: CASSQEAGRETQYF. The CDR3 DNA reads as TGTGCCAGCAGCCAAGAAGCCGGGAGAGAGACCCAGTACTTC.

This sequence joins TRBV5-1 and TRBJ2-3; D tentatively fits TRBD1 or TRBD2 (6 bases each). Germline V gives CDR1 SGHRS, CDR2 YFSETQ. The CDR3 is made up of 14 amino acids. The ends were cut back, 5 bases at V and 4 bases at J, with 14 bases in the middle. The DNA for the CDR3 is TGCGCCAGCAGTTTGAGGGGGGAGGCAGATACGCAGTATTTT. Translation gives CASSLRGEADTQYF. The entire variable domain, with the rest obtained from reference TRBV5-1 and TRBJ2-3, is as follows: KAGVTQTPRYLIKTRGQQVTLSCSPISGHRSVSWYQQTPGQGLQFLFEYFSETQRNKGNFPGRFSGRQFSNSRSEMNVSTLELGDSALYLCASSLRGEADTQYFGPGTRLTVL.

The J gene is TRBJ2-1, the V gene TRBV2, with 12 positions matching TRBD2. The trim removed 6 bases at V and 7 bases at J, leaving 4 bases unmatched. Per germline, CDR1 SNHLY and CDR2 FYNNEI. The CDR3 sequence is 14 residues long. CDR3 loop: CASRRLAGANEQFF. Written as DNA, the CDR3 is TGTGCCAGCAGACGACTAGCGGGGGCGAATGAGCAGTTCTTC.

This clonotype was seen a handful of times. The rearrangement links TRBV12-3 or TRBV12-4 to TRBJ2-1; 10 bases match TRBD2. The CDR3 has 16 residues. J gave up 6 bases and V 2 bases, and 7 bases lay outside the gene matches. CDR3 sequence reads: CASSLQGLANGNEQFF. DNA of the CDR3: TGTGCCAGCAGTTTACAGGGACTAGCGAACGGCAATGAGCAGTTCTTC.

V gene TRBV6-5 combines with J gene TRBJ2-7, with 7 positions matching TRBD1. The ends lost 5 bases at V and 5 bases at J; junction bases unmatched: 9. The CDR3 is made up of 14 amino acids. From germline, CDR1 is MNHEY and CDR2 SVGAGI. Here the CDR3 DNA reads TGTGCCAGCAGTACAGGGGATTTAAACGACGAGCAGTACTTC. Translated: CASSTGDLNDEQYF.

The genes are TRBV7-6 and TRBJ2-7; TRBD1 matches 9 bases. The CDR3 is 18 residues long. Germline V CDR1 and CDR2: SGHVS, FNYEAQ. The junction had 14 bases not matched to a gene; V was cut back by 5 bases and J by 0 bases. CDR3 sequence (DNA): TGTGCCAGCAGCCTCCTCCGATACAACAGGGGGCTCTCCTACGAGCAGTACGTC. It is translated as CASSLLRYNRGLSYEQYV.

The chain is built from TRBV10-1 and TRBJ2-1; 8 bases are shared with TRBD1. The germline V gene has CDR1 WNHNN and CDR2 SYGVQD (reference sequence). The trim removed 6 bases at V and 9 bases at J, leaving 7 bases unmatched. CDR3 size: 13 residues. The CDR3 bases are TGCGCCAGCAGCAGGACAGGGCCGTCTGAGCAGTTCTTC. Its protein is CASSRTGPSEQFF.

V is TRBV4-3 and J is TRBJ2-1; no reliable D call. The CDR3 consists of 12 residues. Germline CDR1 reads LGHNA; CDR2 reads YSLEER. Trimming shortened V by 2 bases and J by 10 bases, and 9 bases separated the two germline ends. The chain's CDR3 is CASSQYNREQFF. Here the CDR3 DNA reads TGCGCCAGCAGCCAATATAATAGAGAGCAGTTCTTC.

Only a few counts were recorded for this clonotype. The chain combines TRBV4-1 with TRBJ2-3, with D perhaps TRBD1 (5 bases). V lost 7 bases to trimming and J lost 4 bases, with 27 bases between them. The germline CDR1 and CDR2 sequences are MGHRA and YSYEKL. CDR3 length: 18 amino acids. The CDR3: CASMRTTNWANSPDTQYF. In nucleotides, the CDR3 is TGCGCCAGCATGAGGACAACAAATTGGGCTAATTCACCAGATACGCAGTATTTT.